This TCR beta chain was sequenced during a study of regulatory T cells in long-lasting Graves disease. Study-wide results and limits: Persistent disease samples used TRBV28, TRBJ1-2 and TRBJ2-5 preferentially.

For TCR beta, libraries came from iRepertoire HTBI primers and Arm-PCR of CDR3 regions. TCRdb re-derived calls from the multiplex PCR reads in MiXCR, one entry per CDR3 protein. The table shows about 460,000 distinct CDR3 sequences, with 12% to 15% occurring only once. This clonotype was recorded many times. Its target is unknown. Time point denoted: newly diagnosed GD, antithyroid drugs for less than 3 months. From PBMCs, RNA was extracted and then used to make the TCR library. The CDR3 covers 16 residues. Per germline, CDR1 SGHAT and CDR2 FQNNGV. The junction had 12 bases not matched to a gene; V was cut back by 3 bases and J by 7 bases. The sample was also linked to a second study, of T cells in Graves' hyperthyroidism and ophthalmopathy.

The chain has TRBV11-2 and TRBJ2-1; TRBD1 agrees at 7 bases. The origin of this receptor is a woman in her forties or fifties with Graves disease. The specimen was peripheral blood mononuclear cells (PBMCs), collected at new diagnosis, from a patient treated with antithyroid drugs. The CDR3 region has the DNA TGTGCCAGCAGCTTCGTCCTACAGGGGCTCGGGAATGAGCAGTTCTTC. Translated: CASSFVLQGLGNEQFF.